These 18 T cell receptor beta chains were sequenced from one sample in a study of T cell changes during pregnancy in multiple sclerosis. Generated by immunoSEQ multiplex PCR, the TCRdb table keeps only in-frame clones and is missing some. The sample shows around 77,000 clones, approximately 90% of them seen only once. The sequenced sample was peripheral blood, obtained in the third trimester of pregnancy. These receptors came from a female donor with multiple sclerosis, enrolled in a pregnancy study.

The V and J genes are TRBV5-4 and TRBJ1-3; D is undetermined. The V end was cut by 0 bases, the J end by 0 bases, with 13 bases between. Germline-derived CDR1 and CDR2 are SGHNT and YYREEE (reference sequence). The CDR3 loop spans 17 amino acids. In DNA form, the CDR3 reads TGTGCCAGCAGCTTGGCGGGAGGAACGAGCTCTGGAAACACCATATATTTT. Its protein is CASSLAGGTSSGNTIYF.

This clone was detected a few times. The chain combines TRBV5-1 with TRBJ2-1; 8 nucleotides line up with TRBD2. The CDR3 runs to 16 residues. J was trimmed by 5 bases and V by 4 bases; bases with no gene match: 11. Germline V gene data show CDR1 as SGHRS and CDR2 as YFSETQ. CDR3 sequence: CASSVLAGSPHNEQFF. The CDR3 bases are TGCGCCAGCAGCGTATTAGCGGGATCACCCCACAATGAGCAGTTCTTC.

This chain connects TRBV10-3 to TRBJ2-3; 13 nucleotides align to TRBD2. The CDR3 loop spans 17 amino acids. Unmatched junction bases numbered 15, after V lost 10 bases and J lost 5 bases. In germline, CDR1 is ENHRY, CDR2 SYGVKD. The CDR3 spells CATVALELAGGQDTQYF. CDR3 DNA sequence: TGTGCCACCGTAGCCTTAGAACTAGCGGGAGGGCAAGATACGCAGTATTTT.

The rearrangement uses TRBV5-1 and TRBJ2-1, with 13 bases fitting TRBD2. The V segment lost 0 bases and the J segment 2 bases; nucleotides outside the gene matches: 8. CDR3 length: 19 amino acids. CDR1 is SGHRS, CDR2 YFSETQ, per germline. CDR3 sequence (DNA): TGCGCCAGCAGCTTGGATTATACTAGCGGGAGGGCCACCTACAATGAGCAGTTCTTC. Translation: CASSLDYTSGRATYNEQFF.

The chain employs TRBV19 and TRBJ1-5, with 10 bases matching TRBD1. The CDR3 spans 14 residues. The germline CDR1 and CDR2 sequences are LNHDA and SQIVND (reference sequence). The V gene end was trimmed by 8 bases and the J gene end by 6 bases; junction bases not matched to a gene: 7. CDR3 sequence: CASSGTGEGQPQHF. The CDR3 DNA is TGTGCCAGTTCCGGGACAGGGGAGGGTCAGCCCCAGCATTTT.

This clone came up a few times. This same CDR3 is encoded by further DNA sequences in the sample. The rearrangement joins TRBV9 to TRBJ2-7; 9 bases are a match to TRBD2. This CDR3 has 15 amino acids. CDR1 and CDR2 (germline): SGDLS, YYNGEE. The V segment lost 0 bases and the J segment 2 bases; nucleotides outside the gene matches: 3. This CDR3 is CASSVGLAETYEQYF. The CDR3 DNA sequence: TGTGCCAGCAGCGTAGGACTAGCGGAGACCTACGAGCAGTACTTC.

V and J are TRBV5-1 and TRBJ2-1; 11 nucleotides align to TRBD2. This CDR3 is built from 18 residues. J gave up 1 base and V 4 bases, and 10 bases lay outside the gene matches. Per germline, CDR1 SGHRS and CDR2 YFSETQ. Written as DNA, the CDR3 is TGCGCCAGCAGCCCGGGACTAGCGGCAACTTTGTCCTACAATGAGCAGTTCTTC. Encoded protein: CASSPGLAATLSYNEQFF.

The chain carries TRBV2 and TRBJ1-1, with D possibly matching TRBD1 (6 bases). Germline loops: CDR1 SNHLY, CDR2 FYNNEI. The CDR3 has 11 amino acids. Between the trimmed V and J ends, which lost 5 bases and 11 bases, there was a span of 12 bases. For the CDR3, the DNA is TGTGCCAGCAGTTTCGGGGGGCGGGCTTTCTTT. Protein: CASSFGGRAFF. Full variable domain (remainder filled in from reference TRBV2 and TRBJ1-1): EPEVTQTPSHQVTQMGQEVILRCVPISNHLYFYWYRQILGQKVEFLVSFYNNEISEKSEIFDDQFSVERPDGSNFTLKIRSTKLEDSAMYFCASSFGGRAFFGQGTRLTVV.

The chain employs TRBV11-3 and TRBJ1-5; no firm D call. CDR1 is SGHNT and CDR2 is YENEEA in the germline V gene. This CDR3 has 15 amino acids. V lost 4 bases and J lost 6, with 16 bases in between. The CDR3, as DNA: TGTGCCAGCAGCTCCGACCCCAGGTCGCGTCAGCCCCAGCATTTT. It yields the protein CASSSDPRSRQPQHF.

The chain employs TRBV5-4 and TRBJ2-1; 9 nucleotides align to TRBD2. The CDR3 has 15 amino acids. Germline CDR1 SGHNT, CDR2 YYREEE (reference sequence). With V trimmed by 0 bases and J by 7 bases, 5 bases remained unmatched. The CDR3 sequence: CASSLAASGMNEQFF. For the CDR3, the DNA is TGTGCCAGCAGCTTGGCCGCTAGCGGGATGAATGAGCAGTTCTTC. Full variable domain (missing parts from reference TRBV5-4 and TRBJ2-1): ETGVTQSPTHLIKTRGQQVTLRCSSQSGHNTVSWYQQALGQGPQFIFQYYREEENGRGNFPPRFSGLQFPNYSSELNVNALELDDSALYLCASSLAASGMNEQFFGPGTRLTVL.

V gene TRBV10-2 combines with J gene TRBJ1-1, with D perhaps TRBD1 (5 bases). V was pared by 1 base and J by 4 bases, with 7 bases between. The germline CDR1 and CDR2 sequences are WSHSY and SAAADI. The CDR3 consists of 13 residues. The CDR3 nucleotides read TGCGCCAGCAGTGAGTTGGGACTCACTGAAGCTTTCTTT. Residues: CASSELGLTEAFF.

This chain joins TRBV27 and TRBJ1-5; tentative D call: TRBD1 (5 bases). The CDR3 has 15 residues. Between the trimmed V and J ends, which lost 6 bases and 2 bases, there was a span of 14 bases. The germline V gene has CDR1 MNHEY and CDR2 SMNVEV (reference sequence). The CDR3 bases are TGTGCCAGCAGCGACCGAGGAGGGGGCAATCAGCCCCAGCATTTT. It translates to CASSDRGGGNQPQHF.

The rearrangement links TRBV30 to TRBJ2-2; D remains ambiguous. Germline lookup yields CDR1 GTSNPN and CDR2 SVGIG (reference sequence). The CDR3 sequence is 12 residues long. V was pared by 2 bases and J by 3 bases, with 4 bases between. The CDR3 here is CAWSRDTGELFF. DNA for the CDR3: TGTGCCTGGAGTAGAGACACCGGGGAGCTGTTTTTT.

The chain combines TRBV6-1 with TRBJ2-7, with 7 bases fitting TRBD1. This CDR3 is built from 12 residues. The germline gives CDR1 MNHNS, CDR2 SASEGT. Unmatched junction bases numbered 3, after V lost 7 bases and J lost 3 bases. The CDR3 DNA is TGTGCCAGCAATAACAGGGGCTACGAGCAGTACTTC. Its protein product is CASNNRGYEQYF.

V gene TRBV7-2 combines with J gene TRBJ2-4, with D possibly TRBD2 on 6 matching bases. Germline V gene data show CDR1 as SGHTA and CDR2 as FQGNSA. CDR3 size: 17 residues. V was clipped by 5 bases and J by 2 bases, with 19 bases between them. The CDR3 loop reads CASSPSGEIGTKNIQYF. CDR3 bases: TGTGCCAGCAGCCCCTCGGGGGAGATTGGAACCAAAAACATTCAGTACTTC.

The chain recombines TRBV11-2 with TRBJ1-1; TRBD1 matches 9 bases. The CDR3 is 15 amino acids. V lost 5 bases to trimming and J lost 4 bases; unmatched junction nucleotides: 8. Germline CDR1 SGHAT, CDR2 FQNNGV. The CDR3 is CASSLPTGGITEAFF. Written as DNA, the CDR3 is TGTGCCAGCAGCCTCCCGACAGGGGGAATCACTGAAGCTTTCTTT.

The CDR3 is CASSLRRDYGYTF. The DNA for the CDR3 is TGTGCCAGCAGCTTGAGGAGGGACTATGGCTACACCTTC. V gene TRBV11-1 combines with J gene TRBJ1-2; D gene unclear. The germline V and J ends were trimmed by 3 bases and 3 bases, with 8 bases remaining between them. CDR1 is SGHAT, CDR2 FQDESV, per germline (reference sequence). This CDR3 has 13 amino acids.

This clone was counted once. CDR3 nucleotide sequence: TGTGCCAGCAGCCCAAGGGGGCGGGATGGCTACACCTTC. Its protein product is CASSPRGRDGYTF. The chain employs TRBV9 and TRBJ1-2; 7 bases are shared with TRBD1. After removal of 4 bases from V and 6 bases from J, the junction contained 6 bases not matched to a gene. This CDR3 contains 13 residues. Germline loops: CDR1 SGDLS, CDR2 YYNGEE.